This T cell receptor beta chain was sequenced in a study of blood T cell repertoires in COVID-19. The data were produced by immunoSEQ multiplex PCR, yet TCRdb's version contains in-frame clones alone and is incomplete. The repertoire includes under 300,000 clones, 70% to 90% of them detected once, and 2.2% sits in the top ten. The source is a man aged 25 to 40 who had recovered from COVID-19. Specimen: peripheral blood.

Here the CDR3 DNA reads TGTGCCAGCAGCCGACCCCCGGGGTATTTGGTGGACTATGGCTACACCTTC. Amino acid sequence: CASSRPPGYLVDYGYTF. The chain recombines TRBV4-2 with TRBJ1-2; D is undetermined. V shed 4 bases and J shed 3 bases, with 21 bases lying between them. From germline, CDR1 is LGHNA and CDR2 YNFKEQ. This CDR3 region has 17 residues.